Following are 9 T cell receptor beta chains from one sample sequenced in a study of cytomegalovirus exposure and HLA in healthy donors. The PCR used 60 Vbeta and 13 Jbeta primers. Assay: immunoSEQ multiplex PCR; the TCRdb copy retains only in-frame clones and omits some. Its listing shows fewer than 150,000 clones. The specimen sequenced was PBMCs. The source of these receptors is a woman aged 60-75 years in good health and CMV-seronegative.

J is TRBJ2-2 and V is TRBV27; no reliable D call. Trimming stripped 3 bases from V and 5 bases from J, with 4 bases between. The CDR3 is 12 amino acids. Germline CDR1 MNHEY, CDR2 SMNVEV (reference sequence). For the CDR3, the DNA is TGTGCCAGCAGTTTCGGGACCGGGGAGCTGTTTTTT. This sequence encodes CASSFGTGELFF.

The chain employs TRBV19 and TRBJ2-7; D is perhaps TRBD2 (5 bases). From germline, CDR1 is LNHDA and CDR2 SQIVND (reference sequence). V lost 2 bases to trimming and J lost 0 bases, with 8 bases between them. The CDR3 totals 14 residues. The CDR3 coding sequence is TGTGCCAGTAGTATAAGCGGCTACTCCTACGAGCAGTACTTC. Translating it yields CASSISGYSYEQYF.

The CDR3 nucleotides read TGTGCCAGCAGCGTAGATCCGGGACTGACCTACAATGAGCAGTTCTTC. This gives the protein CASSVDPGLTYNEQFF. The chain carries TRBV9 and TRBJ2-1; a weak D match, TRBD2 (6 bases). The CDR3 spans 16 residues. The germline gives CDR1 SGDLS, CDR2 YYNGEE. The V gene lost 0 bases and the J gene lost 2 bases, with 12 bases spanning the gap.

The V call is TRBV6-1, the J call TRBJ2-7; weak D call: TRBD2 (5 bases). The CDR3 has 17 residues. V lost 3 bases and J lost 4, with 22 bases in between. Germline V CDR1 and CDR2: MNHNS, SASEGT. The CDR3 loop is CASSEEVSGFDFYEQYF. For the CDR3, the DNA is TGTGCCAGCAGTGAGGAGGTTTCAGGCTTCGACTTTTACGAGCAGTACTTC.

The rearrangement joins TRBV28 to TRBJ1-1; 8 nucleotides align to TRBD1. Looked up from germline, CDR1 is MDHEN and CDR2 is SYDVKM. V gave up 6 bases and J gave up 6 bases; unmatched junction bases: 12. The CDR3 contains 15 residues. This CDR3 reads CASSRNTGGSPEAFF. The CDR3 DNA follows: TGTGCCAGCAGCCGCAATACAGGGGGTAGCCCTGAAGCTTTCTTT.

The chain employs TRBV9 and TRBJ2-1; D gene ambiguous. Germline assignment: CDR1 SGDLS and CDR2 YYNGEE. V was cut by 2 bases and J by 0 bases, with 3 bases left in between. The CDR3 consists of 13 residues. The CDR3 sequence is CASSVGSYNEQFF. CDR3 DNA: TGTGCCAGCAGCGTCGGCTCCTACAATGAGCAGTTCTTC.

This chain uses TRBV28 with TRBJ1-5, with no clear D. Per germline, CDR1 MDHEN and CDR2 SYDVKM. This CDR3 spans 16 amino acids. V gave up 0 bases and J gave up 3 bases, with 12 bases separating them. The CDR3 loop reads CASSLWSRGLNQPQHF. The CDR3, as DNA: TGTGCCAGCAGTTTATGGAGCCGAGGTCTCAATCAGCCCCAGCATTTT.

This rearrangement joins TRBV28 to TRBJ2-3; perhaps TRBD2 as D (6 bases). The CDR3 spans 16 residues. Germline V CDR1 and CDR2: MDHEN, SYDVKM. The ends were cut back, 5 bases at V and 3 bases at J, with 18 bases in the middle. In DNA form, the CDR3 reads TGTGCCAGCAGTCCCCCCAAGGGACGGGGGACAGATACGCAGTATTTT. Its translation is CASSPPKGRGTDTQYF.

The chain is built from TRBV19 and TRBJ2-7; TRBD2 agrees at 7 bases. Per the germline V gene, CDR1 is LNHDA and CDR2 is SQIVND (reference sequence). The CDR3 is made up of 13 amino acids. Trimming at V came to 5 bases and at J to 5 bases, leaving 6 bases not matched to a gene. Here the CDR3 reads CASSLGTTNEQYF. CDR3 in DNA: TGTGCCAGTAGTTTAGGGACTACCAACGAGCAGTACTTC.